This T cell receptor (beta chain) was identified in a study of spatial heterogeneity in lung cancer (dated by TCRdb to between 2019 and 2020). With regard to the full study: Beta-chain transcripts were consistently detected in greater numbers than alpha-chain transcripts, which likely reflects a higher abundance of beta-chain transcripts. TCR repertoire features were related to nonsynonymous mutation counts determined by whole-exome sequencing of tumor tissue. In tumor regions, TCR transcript counts showed a strong correlation with a T cell transcriptional module score from matched bulk RNA-seq. At surgery, hundreds of tumor regions, 61 to 75 matched nontumor lung samples and 56 PBMC samples were TCR-sequenced for both alpha and beta chains. In non-small cell lung cancer, the study made a quantitative comparison of TCR alpha and beta repertoires among multiple tumor regions, matched nontumor lung and blood. In the raw uncorrected reads, each unique combination of TCR and UMI appeared more than ten times on average. Broader findings and caveats from the paper: Counts of ubiquitous and regional expanded TCRs correlated with counts of ubiquitous and regional nonsynonymous mutations, respectively. Confirming at a functional level the hypothesis that regional TCRs recognize regional mutations was considered to require additional single-cell paired TCR alpha and beta sequencing. The number of expanded intratumoral alpha and beta TCRs correlated with the tumor nonsynonymous mutation count. TCR-seq coverage of tumor T cells was estimated at only approximately 7% for alpha chains and less than 15% for beta chains.

Receptor amplification or capture employed 5' RACE. The instrument given in TCRdb is NextSeq 500. The TCR library protocol attached a unique molecular identifier to each TCR cDNA molecule to allow correction of PCR and sequencing errors. Regarding the original processing steps: TCR identification, UMI-based error correction and CDR3 extraction were all carried out with Decombinator tools. Expanded TCRs were defined as those above a frequency of 2 per 1,000, corresponding to the top 1% of the tumor frequency distribution. Expanded tumor TCRs were classed as regional if statistically deemed absent (corrected P<0.05) from at least one tumor region, otherwise ubiquitous. Each repertoire was subsampled 100 times to 5,000 TCRs, after which Renyi diversity was computed with the R vegan package. CDR3 similarity networks were built from amino acid triplet string-kernel similarity, connecting CDR3s with pairwise similarity above 0.82. In-frame beta chains were kept once TCRdb had trimmed the public reads at Q25 with fastp and called clones with MiXCR. Each CDR3 protein gets just one entry, which takes the most common genes and DNA from the rows behind it. The V and J calls, along with clone size, are taken from TCRdb and not from the paper's own processing. For this sample there are some 23,000 distinct CDR3 sequences; 8.8% appear just once. The ten top clones hold approximately 7.5% of the sample.

The sample holds many counts of this clonotype. The specificity of this receptor is unknown. The record has no base qualities; no much larger clone is one base away. The time point label, as the study defines it: sample taken at primary tumor resection. Samples were obtained from over 70 patients with early-stage, untreated non-small cell lung cancer from the lung TRACERx cohort. For TCR sequencing, whole RNA was extracted from tumor and nontumor lung tissue, or from cryopreserved PBMC samples, and no cell sorting was done. Patients were selected for TCR sequencing only if sufficient RNA was available from at least two tumor regions. Before selection, tumor and adjacent nontumor lung specimens were reviewed by a lung pathologist. The material sequenced was lung tumor tissue, taken at surgery. This TCR came from a male donor with early-stage non-small cell lung cancer.

The CDR3 here reads CASSSTGGSYEQYF. The DNA is TGTGCCAGCAGCTCGACAGGGGGTTCCTACGAGCAGTACTTC. This chain is built from TRBV5-4 and TRBJ2-7, with 9 central nucleotides matching TRBD1. Its CDR3 holds 14 amino acids, cysteine through phenylalanine. Only the CDR3 DNA is retained, 42 bases long and in frame from the first base. Trimming removed 3 bases from V and 1 base from J; the gene matches leave 2 bases unexplained. Reading the germline V gene (reference sequence) gives CDR1 SGHNT and CDR2 YYREEE.